The 11 T cell receptor beta chains below were found in one sample sequenced in a study of CD8 T cells in ankylosing spondylitis. Study findings and constraints: Eight highly homologous variants made up a TCR beta motif, and this motif appeared characteristic of ankylosing spondylitis blood.

Antigens of these TCRs are unknown. One entry per CDR3 protein, called by TCRdb with MiXCR from the 5' RACE reads. Found here are just under 550,000 distinct CDR3 sequences, 10% to 15% of them singletons; the top ten hold over 6.5%. The sequenced material came from blood, either unsorted or a sorted T cell fraction (not recorded which). All receptors come from a male donor with ankylosing spondylitis.

The J gene is TRBJ2-3, the V gene TRBV19; TRBD2 is a possible D gene (6 bases). Per germline, CDR1 LNHDA and CDR2 SQIVND (reference sequence). V lost 6 bases and J 0 bases, leaving 16 bases between the germline ends. The CDR3 is 16 residues long. The CDR3 sequence is CASSLVGLTSTDTQYF. The CDR3 DNA sequence: TGTGCCAGTAGCCTGGTGGGACTCACTAGCACAGATACGCAGTATTTT.

V usage is TRBV29-1 and J usage is TRBJ2-5; D perhaps matches TRBD2 (5 bases). There are 12 residues in the CDR3. V lost 7 bases to trimming and J lost 5 bases, with 14 bases between them. Germline loops: CDR1 SQVTM, CDR2 ANQGSEA. The CDR3 nucleotides read TGCAGCGGCCGGGGTTCGATGGAGACCCAGTACTTC. It is translated as CSGRGSMETQYF.

The chain joins TRBV5-1 to TRBJ2-1, with unresolved D. CDR1 is SGHRS and CDR2 is YFSETQ in the germline V gene. This CDR3 region has 13 residues. The V end lost 0 bases, the J end lost 12 bases, and 13 bases lay between the germline ends. The CDR3: CASSLETYSGQFF. CDR3 nucleotides: TGCGCCAGCAGCTTGGAGACATATAGTGGGCAGTTCTTC.

This clonotype was recorded at least ten times. The rearrangement joins TRBV18 to TRBJ2-5, with no clear D. V gave up 8 bases and J gave up 3 bases, with 10 bases separating them. There are 12 residues in the CDR3. From germline, CDR1 is KGHSH and CDR2 LQKENI. The CDR3 nucleotides are TGTGCCAGCAGCCCCGACGAAGAGACCCAGTACTTC. Protein sequence: CASSPDEETQYF. The whole variable domain, filled in from reference TRBV18 and TRBJ2-5, reads NAGVMQNPRHLVRRRGQEARLRCSPMKGHSHVYWYRQLPEEGLKFMVYLQKENIIDESGMPKERFSAEFPKEGPSILRIQQVVRGDSAAYFCASSPDEETQYFGPGTRLLVL.

This clonotype showed up just a few times. The rearrangement joins TRBV7-2 to TRBJ2-7; D might be TRBD1 or TRBD2, each matching 5 bases. V was clipped by 5 bases and J by 1 base, with 15 bases between them. The CDR3 spans 15 residues. Germline CDR1 is SGHTA and CDR2 is FQGNSA. The CDR3 sequence is CASSVGASRSYEQYF. DNA for the CDR3: TGTGCCAGCAGCGTTGGGGCTAGCCGTTCCTACGAGCAGTACTTC.

V gene TRBV20-1 combines with J gene TRBJ1-6; 8 bases are shared with TRBD1. This CDR3 has 15 amino acids. The V gene end was trimmed by 4 bases and the J gene end by 6 bases; junction bases not matched to a gene: 8. Germline V gene sequence: CDR1 DFQATT, CDR2 SNEGSKA (reference sequence). The CDR3 here is CSAKPRTGSNSPLHF. CDR3 nucleotide sequence: TGCAGTGCTAAACCACGGACAGGGAGTAATTCACCCCTCCACTTT.

This clonotype was found a few times. The rearrangement joins TRBV20-1 to TRBJ2-7; the match to TRBD2 covers 12 bases. The CDR3 has 15 amino acids. From germline, CDR1 is DFQATT and CDR2 SNEGSKA (reference sequence). V was pared by 3 bases and J by 5 bases, with 8 bases of the junction left unmatched. This chain's CDR3 is CSARASGRAPHEQYV. In nucleotides, the CDR3 is TGCAGTGCTAGGGCTAGCGGGAGGGCCCCCCACGAGCAGTACGTC.

This clonotype was observed at least ten times. This chain links TRBV20-1 with TRBJ2-3; no clear D gene. With 0 bases removed from V and 3 bases from J, the gap between germline ends came to 7 bases. The germline V gene encodes CDR1 DFQATT and CDR2 SNEGSKA (reference sequence). This CDR3 has 13 residues. CDR3 nucleotides: TGCAGTGCTAGAGATGTCTCGACAGATACGCAGTATTTT. This gives the protein CSARDVSTDTQYF.

The CDR3 nucleotides read TGTGCCAGCAGCTCACGAAGGGTAGGCGCCGGGGAGCTGTTTTTT. Protein product: CASSSRRVGAGELFF. J is TRBJ2-2 and V is TRBV7-2; D not resolved. There are 15 residues in the CDR3. Germline V CDR1 and CDR2: SGHTA, FQGNSA. V was cut by 4 bases and J by 6 bases, with 15 bases left in between.

This clonotype came up many times. The chain links TRBV6-1 to TRBJ2-1; D uncertain. V was cut by 5 bases and J by 3 bases, with 11 bases left in between. From germline, CDR1 is MNHNS and CDR2 SASEGT. CDR3 length: 14 amino acids. CDR3 amino acids: CASSIASGYNEQFF. The DNA of the CDR3 is TGTGCCAGCAGTATCGCTAGTGGCTACAATGAGCAGTTCTTC.

This clonotype was recorded many times. The chain combines TRBV12-3 or TRBV12-4 with TRBJ1-5; D gene unclear. The CDR3 has 16 residues. With 5 bases removed from V and 2 bases from J, the gap between germline ends came to 16 bases. For the CDR3, the DNA is TGTGCCAGCAGTGAAATGACGAGGGTGGGCAATCAGCCCCAGCATTTT. This gives the protein CASSEMTRVGNQPQHF.